This record looks at one T cell receptor (beta chain) sequence and its context. The antigen is undetermined. The data were obtained in a study of identical twins. Whole-study results and caveats: Modelling approaches yielded underestimates of out-of-frame TCR alpha sharing between monozygotic twins. Invariant cells of the MAIT and iNKT types might have partly distorted the zero-insertion analyses.

TCRdb re-analysed the 5' RACE reads in MiXCR, keeping a single row per CDR3 protein. The sample includes hundreds of thousands of distinct CDR3 sequences, 18% seen only once; the top ten take about an eighth. V shed 6 bases and J 1 base; nucleotides not matched to a gene: 12. The CDR3 covers 17 residues. Germline lookup yields CDR1 MNHEY and CDR2 SVGEGT. These same data were also listed under a study on T cells expressing NK-cell markers.

This TCR was sampled from a woman in her late teens or twenties in good health. The chain uses TRBV6-2 or TRBV6-3 and TRBJ2-1; TRBD1 matches at 7 bases. Sequencing input: PBMCs. CDR3 sequence (DNA): TGTGCCAGCAGGTCCCTGACAGGGCTGAAATCCTACAATGAGCAGTTCTTC. Amino acid sequence: CASRSLTGLKSYNEQFF.